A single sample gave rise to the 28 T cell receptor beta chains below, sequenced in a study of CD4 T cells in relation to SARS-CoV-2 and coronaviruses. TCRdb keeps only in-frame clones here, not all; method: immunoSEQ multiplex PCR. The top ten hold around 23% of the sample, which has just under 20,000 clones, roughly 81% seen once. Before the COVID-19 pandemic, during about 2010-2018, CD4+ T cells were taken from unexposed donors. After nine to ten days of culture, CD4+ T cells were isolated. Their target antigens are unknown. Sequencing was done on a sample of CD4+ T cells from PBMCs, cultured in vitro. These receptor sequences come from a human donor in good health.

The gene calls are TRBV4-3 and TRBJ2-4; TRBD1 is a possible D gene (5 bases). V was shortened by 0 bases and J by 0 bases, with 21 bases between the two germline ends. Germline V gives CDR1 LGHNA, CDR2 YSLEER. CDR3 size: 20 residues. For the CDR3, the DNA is TGCGCCAGCAGCCAAGACTTGGGGCGCGGACACCTCTTAGCCAAAAACATTCAGTACTTC. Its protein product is CASSQDLGRGHLLAKNIQYF.

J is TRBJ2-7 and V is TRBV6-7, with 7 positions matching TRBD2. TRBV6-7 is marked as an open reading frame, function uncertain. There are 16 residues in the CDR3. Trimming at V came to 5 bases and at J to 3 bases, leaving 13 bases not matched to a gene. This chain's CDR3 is CASSPGWGRANYEQYF. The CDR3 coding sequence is TGTGCCAGCAGTCCGGGTTGGGGGAGGGCTAACTACGAGCAGTACTTC.

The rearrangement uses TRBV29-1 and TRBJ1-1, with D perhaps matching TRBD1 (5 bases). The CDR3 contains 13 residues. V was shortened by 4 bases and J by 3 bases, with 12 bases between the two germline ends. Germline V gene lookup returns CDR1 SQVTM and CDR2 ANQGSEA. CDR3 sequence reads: CSVVWGRDTEAFF. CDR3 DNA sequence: TGCAGCGTTGTGTGGGGGAGGGACACTGAAGCTTTCTTT.

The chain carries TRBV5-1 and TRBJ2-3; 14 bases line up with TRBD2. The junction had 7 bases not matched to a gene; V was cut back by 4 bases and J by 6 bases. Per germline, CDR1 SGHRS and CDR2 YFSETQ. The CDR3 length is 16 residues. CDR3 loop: CASSVQGLAGVDTQYF. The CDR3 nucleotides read TGCGCCAGCAGCGTCCAGGGACTAGCGGGAGTTGATACGCAGTATTTT.

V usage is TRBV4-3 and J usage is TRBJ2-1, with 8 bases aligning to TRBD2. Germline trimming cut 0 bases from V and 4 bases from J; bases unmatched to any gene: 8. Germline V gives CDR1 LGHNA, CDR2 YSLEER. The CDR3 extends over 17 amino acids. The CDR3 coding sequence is TGCGCCAGCAGCCAAGAATTTGGCGGGGGGTTGTACAATGAGCAGTTCTTC. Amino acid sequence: CASSQEFGGGLYNEQFF.

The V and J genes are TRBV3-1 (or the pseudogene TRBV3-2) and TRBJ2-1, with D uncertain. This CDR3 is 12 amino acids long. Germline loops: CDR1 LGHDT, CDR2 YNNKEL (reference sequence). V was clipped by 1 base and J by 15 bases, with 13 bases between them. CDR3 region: CASSQGDGVPFF. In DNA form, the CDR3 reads TGTGCCAGCAGCCAAGGAGATGGAGTTCCGTTCTTC.

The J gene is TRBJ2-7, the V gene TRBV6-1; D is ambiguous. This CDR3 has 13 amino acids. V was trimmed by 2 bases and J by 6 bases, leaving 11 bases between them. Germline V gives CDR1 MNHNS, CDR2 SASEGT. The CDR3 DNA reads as TGTGCCAGCAGTGAAACCGTCATGGCCGAGCAGTACTTC. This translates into CASSETVMAEQYF.

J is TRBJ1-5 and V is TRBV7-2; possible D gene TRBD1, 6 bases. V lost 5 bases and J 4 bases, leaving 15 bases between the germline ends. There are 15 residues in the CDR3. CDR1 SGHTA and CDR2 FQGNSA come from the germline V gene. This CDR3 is CASSLWVQGNQPQHF. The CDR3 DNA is TGTGCCAGCAGCCTTTGGGTTCAGGGGAATCAGCCCCAGCATTTT. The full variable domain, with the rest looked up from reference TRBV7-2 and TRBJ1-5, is GAGVSQSPSNKVTEKGKDVELRCDPISGHTALYWYRQSLGQGLEFLIYFQGNSAPDKSGLPSDRFSAERTGGSVSTLTIQRTQQEDSAVYLCASSLWVQGNQPQHFGDGTRLSIL.

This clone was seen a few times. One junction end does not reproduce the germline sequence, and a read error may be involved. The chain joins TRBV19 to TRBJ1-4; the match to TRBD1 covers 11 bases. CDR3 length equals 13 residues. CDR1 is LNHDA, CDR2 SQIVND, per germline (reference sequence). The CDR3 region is CASSPGTGGNPEF. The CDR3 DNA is TGTGCCAGTAGTCCCGGGACAGGGGGAAACCCCGAATTT.

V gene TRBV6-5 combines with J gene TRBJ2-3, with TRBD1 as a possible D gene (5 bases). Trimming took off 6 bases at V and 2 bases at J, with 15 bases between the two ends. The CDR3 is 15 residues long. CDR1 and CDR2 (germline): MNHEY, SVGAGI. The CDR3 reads CASRYRWINTDTQYF. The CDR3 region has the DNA TGTGCCAGCAGATACAGGTGGATCAACACAGATACGCAGTATTTT.

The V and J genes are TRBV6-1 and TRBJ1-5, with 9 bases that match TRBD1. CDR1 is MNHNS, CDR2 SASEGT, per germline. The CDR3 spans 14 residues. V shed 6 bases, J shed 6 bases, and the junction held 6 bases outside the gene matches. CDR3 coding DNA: TGTGCCAGCAGGATGGGACAGGGCCTTCAGCCCCAGCATTTT. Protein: CASRMGQGLQPQHF.

As DNA, the CDR3 is TGTGCCAGCAGCTTGCCAAGGGGCCATGGCTACACCTTC. Its protein product is CASSLPRGHGYTF. The chain links TRBV5-6 to TRBJ1-2; D is possibly TRBD1 (5 bases). Germline V lookup: CDR1 SGHDT, CDR2 YYEEEE. This CDR3 has 13 residues. V shed 1 base and J shed 6 bases, with 10 bases lying between them.

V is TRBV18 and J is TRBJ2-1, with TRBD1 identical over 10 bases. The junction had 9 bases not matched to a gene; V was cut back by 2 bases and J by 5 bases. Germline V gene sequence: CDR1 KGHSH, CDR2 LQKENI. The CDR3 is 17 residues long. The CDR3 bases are TGTGCCAGCTCACCAGGACAGGGGGGGATGGTAAACAATGAGCAGTTCTTC. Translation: CASSPGQGGMVNNEQFF.

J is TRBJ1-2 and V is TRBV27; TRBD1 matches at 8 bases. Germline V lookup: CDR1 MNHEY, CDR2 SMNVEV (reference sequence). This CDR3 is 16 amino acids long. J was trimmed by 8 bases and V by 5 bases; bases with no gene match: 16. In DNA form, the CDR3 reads TGTGCCAGCAGTCCAAGTGCGGGACAGGCCTTGGGGGGCTACACCTTC. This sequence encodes CASSPSAGQALGGYTF.

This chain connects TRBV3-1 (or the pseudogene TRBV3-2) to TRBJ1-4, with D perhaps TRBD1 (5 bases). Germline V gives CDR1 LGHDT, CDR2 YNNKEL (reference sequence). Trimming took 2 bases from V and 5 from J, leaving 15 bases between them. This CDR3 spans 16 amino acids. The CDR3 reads CASSQLITGGNEKLFF. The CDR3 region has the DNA TGTGCCAGCAGCCAATTAATAACGGGGGGAAATGAAAAACTGTTTTTT.

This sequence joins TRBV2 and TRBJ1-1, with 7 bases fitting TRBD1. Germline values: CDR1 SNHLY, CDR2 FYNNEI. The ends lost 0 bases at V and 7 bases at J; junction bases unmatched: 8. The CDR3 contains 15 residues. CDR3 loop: CASSEAGRGSFEAFF. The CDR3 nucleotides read TGTGCCAGCAGTGAAGCGGGCAGGGGGAGTTTTGAAGCTTTCTTT.

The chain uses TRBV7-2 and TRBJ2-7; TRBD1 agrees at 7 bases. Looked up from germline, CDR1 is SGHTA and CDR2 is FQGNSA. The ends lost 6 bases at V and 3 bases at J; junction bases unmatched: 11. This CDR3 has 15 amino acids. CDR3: CASSPGQTANYEQYF. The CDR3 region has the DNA TGTGCCAGCAGTCCGGGACAGACAGCTAACTACGAGCAGTACTTC.

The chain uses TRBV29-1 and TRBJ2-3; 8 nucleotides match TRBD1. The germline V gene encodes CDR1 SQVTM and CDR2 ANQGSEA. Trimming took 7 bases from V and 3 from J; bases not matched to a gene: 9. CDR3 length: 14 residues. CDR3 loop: CSASDRVGTDTQYF. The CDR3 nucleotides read TGCAGCGCCTCGGACAGGGTAGGGACAGATACGCAGTATTTT.

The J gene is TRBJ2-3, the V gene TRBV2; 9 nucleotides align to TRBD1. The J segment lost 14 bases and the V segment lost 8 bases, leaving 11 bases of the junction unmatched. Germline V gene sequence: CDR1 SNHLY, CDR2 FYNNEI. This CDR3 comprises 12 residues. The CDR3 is CASGRVGQGPYF. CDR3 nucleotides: TGTGCCAGCGGGAGGGTGGGACAGGGTCCGTATTTT.

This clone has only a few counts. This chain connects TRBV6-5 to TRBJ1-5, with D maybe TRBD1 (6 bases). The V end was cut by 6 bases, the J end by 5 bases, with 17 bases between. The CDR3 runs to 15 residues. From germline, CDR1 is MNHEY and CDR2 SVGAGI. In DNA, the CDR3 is TGTGCCAGCAGCCACCGTGGGGGCGCGGATCAGCCCCAGCATTTT. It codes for CASSHRGGADQPQHF.

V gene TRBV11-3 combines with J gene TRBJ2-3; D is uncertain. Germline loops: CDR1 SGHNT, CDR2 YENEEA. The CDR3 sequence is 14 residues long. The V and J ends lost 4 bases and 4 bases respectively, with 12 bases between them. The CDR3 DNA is TGTGCCAGCAGCTCCCCTAGATTCCCAGATACGCAGTATTTT. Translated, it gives CASSSPRFPDTQYF.

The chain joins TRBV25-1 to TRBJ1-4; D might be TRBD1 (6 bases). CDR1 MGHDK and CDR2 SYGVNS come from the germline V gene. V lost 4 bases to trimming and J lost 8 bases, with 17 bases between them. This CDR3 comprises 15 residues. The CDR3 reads CASSAGQHSFEKLFF. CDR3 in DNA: TGTGCCAGCAGTGCTGGACAGCACTCATTCGAAAAACTGTTTTTT. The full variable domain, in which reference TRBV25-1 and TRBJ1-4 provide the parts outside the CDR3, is EADIYQTPRYLVIGTGKKITLECSQTMGHDKMYWYQQDPGMELHLIHYSYGVNSTEKGDLSSESTVSRIRTEHFPLTLESARPSHTSQYLCASSAGQHSFEKLFFGSGTQLSVL.

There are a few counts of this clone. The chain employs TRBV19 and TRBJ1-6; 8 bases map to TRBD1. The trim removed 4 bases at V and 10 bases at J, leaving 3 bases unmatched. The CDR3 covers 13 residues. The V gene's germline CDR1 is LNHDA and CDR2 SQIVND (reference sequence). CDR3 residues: CASSNRGNSPLHF. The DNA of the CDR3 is TGTGCCAGTAGTAACAGGGGGAACTCACCCCTCCACTTT.

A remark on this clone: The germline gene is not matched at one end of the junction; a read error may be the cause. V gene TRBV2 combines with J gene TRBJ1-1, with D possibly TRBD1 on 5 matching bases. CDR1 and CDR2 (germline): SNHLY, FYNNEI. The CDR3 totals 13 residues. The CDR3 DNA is TGTGCCAGCAGTGACCTTCGGGACTCCCACGTTCAGTTT. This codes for CASSDLRDSHVQF. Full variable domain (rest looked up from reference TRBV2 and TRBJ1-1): EPEVTQTPSHQVTQMGQEVILRCVPISNHLYFYWYRQILGQKVEFLVSFYNNEISEKSEIFDDQFSVERPDGSNFTLKIRSTKLEDSAMYFCASSDLRDSHVQFGQGTRLTVV.

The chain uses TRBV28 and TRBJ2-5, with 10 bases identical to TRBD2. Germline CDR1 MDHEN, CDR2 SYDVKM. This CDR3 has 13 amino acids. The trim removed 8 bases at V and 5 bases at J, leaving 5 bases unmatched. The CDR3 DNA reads TGTGCCAGCGAGAGCGGGGGGGCGGAGACCCAGTACTTC. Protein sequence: CASESGGAETQYF.

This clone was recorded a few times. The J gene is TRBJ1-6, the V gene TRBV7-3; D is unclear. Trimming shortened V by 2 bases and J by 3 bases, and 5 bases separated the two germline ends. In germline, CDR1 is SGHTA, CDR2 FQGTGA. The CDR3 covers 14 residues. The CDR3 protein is CASSLASYNSPLHF. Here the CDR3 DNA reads TGTGCCAGCAGCTTAGCAAGCTATAATTCACCCCTCCACTTT. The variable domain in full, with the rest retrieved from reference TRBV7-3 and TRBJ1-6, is GAGVSQTPSNKVTEKGKYVELRCDPISGHTALYWYRQSLGQGPEFLIYFQGTGAADDSGLPNDRFFAVRPEGSVSTLKIQRTERGDSAVYLCASSLASYNSPLHFGNGTRLTVT.

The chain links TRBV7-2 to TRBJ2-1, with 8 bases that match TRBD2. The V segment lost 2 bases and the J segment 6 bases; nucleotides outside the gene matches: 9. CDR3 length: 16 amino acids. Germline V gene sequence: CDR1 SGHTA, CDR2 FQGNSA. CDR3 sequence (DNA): TGTGCCAGCAGCTTAAGGCGGCTAGCGGGTATCAATGAGCAGTTCTTC. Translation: CASSLRRLAGINEQFF. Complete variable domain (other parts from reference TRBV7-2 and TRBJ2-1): GAGVSQSPSNKVTEKGKDVELRCDPISGHTALYWYRQSLGQGLEFLIYFQGNSAPDKSGLPSDRFSAERTGGSVSTLTIQRTQQEDSAVYLCASSLRRLAGINEQFFGPGTRLTVL.

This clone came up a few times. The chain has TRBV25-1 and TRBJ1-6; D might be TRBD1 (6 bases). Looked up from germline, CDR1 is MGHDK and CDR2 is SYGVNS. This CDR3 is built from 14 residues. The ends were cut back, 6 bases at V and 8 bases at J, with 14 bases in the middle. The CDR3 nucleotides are TGTGCCAGCAGCCAAACAGGGTTGGATTCACCCCTCCACTTT. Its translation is CASSQTGLDSPLHF.